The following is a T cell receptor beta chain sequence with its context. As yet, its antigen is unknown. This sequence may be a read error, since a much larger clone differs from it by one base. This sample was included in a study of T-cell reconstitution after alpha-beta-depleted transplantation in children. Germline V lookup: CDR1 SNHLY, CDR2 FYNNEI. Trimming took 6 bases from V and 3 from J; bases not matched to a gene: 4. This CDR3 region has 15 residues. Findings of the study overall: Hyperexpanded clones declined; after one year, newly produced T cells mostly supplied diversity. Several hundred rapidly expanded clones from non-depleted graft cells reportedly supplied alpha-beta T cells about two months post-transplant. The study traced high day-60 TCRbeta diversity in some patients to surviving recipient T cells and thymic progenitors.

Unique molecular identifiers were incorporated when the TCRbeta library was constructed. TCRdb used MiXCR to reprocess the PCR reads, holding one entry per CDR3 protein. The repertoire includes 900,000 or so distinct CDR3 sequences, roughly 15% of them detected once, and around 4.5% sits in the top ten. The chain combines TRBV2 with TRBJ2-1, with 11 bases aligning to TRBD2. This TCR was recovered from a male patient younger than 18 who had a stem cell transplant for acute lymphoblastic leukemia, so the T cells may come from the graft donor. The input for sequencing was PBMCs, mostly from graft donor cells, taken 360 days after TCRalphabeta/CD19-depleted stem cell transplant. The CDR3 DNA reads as TGTGCCAGCAGGAGCGGGACTAGCGGCTACAATGAGCAGTTCTTC. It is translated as CASRSGTSGYNEQFF.